Listed below are T cell receptor beta chains from one sample, sequenced in a study of T cell repertoires in cytomegalovirus infection. TCRdb fed the reads into MiXCR, producing one record per CDR3 protein. In the table there are about 340,000 distinct CDR3 sequences, about 27% of which are singletons. Which antigens these TCRs recognize remains unknown. The sample here was cultured PBMCs, taken from culture after CMV antigen stimulation. The source of these receptors is a human donor in good health (CMV status not recorded). Some clones in this sample may be carry-over from other donors' samples. Each CDR3 is given with its conserved first and last residue. The D gene is left open where the match is weak. Where a row states a size, it is once, few, many or the class of an expanded clone; other rows omit it.

j_call: TRBJ2-5
d_call: NA
clone_size: few
v_call: TRBV10-3
cdr3_nt: TGTGCCATCAGTGAGGACTATAACCAAGAGACCCAGTACTTC
cdr3_aa: CAISEDYNQETQYF

j_call: TRBJ1-1
d_call: NA
clone_size: once
v_call: TRBV2
cdr3_nt: TGTGCCAGCACGAGGGGGGAGAACACTGAAGCTTTCTTT
cdr3_aa: CASTRGENTEAFF

j_call: TRBJ1-2
d_call: NA
clone_size: NA
v_call: TRBV23-1
cdr3_nt: TGCGCCTGCGGGGTCCCTAACTATGGCTACACCTTC
cdr3_aa: CACGVPNYGYTF

j_call: TRBJ2-1
d_call: TRBD2
clone_size: NA
v_call: TRBV2
cdr3_nt: TGTGCCAGCAGCCCAATAGCGGGAGTGACTGAGCAGTTCTTC
cdr3_aa: CASSPIAGVTEQFF

j_call: TRBJ2-1
d_call: TRBD2
clone_size: few
v_call: TRBV2
cdr3_nt: TGTGCCAGCAGTGGGGGACTAGCGGGGGGGTACAATGAGCAGTTCTTC
cdr3_aa: CASSGGLAGGYNEQFF

j_call: TRBJ2-5
d_call: NA
clone_size: few
v_call: TRBV28
cdr3_nt: TGTGCCAGCAGTCGAGGGGTCGCGGGAAAAGAGACCCAGTACTTC
cdr3_aa: CASSRGVAGKETQYF

j_call: TRBJ1-4
d_call: NA
clone_size: NA
v_call: TRBV12-3/TRBV12-4
cdr3_nt: TGTGCCAGCAGTAAGTTTTTAGGTGAAAAACTGTTTTTT
cdr3_aa: CASSKFLGEKLFF

j_call: TRBJ1-2
d_call: NA
clone_size: few
v_call: TRBV5-1
cdr3_nt: TGCGCCAGCAGCTTGGGGGTCGGGGCAGGCTATGGCTACACCTTC
cdr3_aa: CASSLGVGAGYGYTF

j_call: TRBJ2-7
d_call: NA
clone_size: many
v_call: TRBV4-1
cdr3_nt: TGCGCCAGCAGCCCTGGAAGGGGCTCCTCCTACGAGCAGTACTTC
cdr3_aa: CASSPGRGSSYEQYF

j_call: TRBJ1-1
d_call: NA
clone_size: many
v_call: TRBV5-4
cdr3_nt: TGTGCCAGCAGCTTGGGGGGGGGGGCAGCTCTTAACACTGAAGCTTTCTTT
cdr3_aa: CASSLGGGAALNTEAFF

j_call: TRBJ2-2
d_call: TRBD1
clone_size: NA
v_call: TRBV5-6
cdr3_nt: TGTGCCAGCAGGGACAGGTCTAACACCGGGGAGCTGTTTTTT
cdr3_aa: CASRDRSNTGELFF

j_call: TRBJ2-2
d_call: TRBD1
clone_size: NA
v_call: TRBV6-6
cdr3_nt: TGTGCCAGCAGTTACCTCCGGACAGGTAACACCGGGGAGCTGTTTTTT
cdr3_aa: CASSYLRTGNTGELFF

j_call: TRBJ2-2
d_call: NA
clone_size: few
v_call: TRBV7-2
cdr3_nt: TGTGCCAGCAGCTTAGCTGTTTACACCGGGGAGCTGTTTTTT
cdr3_aa: CASSLAVYTGELFF

j_call: TRBJ2-7
d_call: TRBD2
clone_size: NA
v_call: TRBV2
cdr3_nt: TGTGCCAGCAGTGAGCGGGAGGGGTACGAGCAGTACTTC
cdr3_aa: CASSEREGYEQYF

j_call: TRBJ2-2
d_call: NA
clone_size: few
v_call: TRBV7-9
cdr3_nt: TGTGCCAGCAGCCTTCAACAGGTTTCCACCGGGGAGCTGTTTTTT
cdr3_aa: CASSLQQVSTGELFF

j_call: TRBJ2-5
d_call: TRBD2
clone_size: few
v_call: TRBV12-3/TRBV12-4
cdr3_nt: TGTGCCAGCAGTACCCGACTAGCGGGAGTAGAGACCCAGTACTTC
cdr3_aa: CASSTRLAGVETQYF

j_call: TRBJ2-5
d_call: NA
clone_size: few
v_call: TRBV7-8
cdr3_nt: TGTGCCAGCAGCTTAGGGAGGGGCACCCAAGAGACCCAGTACTTC
cdr3_aa: CASSLGRGTQETQYF

j_call: TRBJ2-5
d_call: NA
clone_size: NA
v_call: TRBV7-4
cdr3_nt: TGTGCCAGCAGCTTATCGGGGGCGTCGAACCAAGAGACCCAGTACTTC
cdr3_aa: CASSLSGASNQETQYF

j_call: TRBJ2-1
d_call: NA
clone_size: few
v_call: TRBV10-3
cdr3_nt: TGTGCCATCAGTGACCTGGGACTTGAGCAGTTCTTC
cdr3_aa: CAISDLGLEQFF

j_call: TRBJ1-1
d_call: TRBD1
clone_size: NA
v_call: TRBV5-1
cdr3_nt: TGCGCCAGCGGTCCAGATTCCGGGACAGGGGTCACTGAAGCTTTCTTT
cdr3_aa: CASGPDSGTGVTEAFF

j_call: TRBJ1-3
d_call: TRBD1
clone_size: few
v_call: TRBV6-1
cdr3_nt: TGTGCCAGCAGTGAAACAGGGGCTTCTGGAAACACCATATATTTT
cdr3_aa: CASSETGASGNTIYF

j_call: TRBJ2-7
d_call: TRBD1
clone_size: few
v_call: TRBV6-6
cdr3_nt: TGTGCCAGCAGTGATTGGACAGGCACCTACGAGCAGTACTTC
cdr3_aa: CASSDWTGTYEQYF

j_call: TRBJ1-3
d_call: TRBD1
clone_size: many
v_call: TRBV7-2
cdr3_nt: TGTGCCAGCAGCTGGACAGGGGGCTCTGGAAACACCATATATTTT
cdr3_aa: CASSWTGGSGNTIYF

j_call: TRBJ1-4
d_call: TRBD1
clone_size: NA
v_call: TRBV11-2
cdr3_nt: TGTGCCAGCAGCTTACGGACAGGGGCCTTCGCAACTAATGAAAAACTGTTTTTT
cdr3_aa: CASSLRTGAFATNEKLFF

j_call: TRBJ2-1
d_call: NA
clone_size: few
v_call: TRBV7-3
cdr3_nt: TGTGCCAGCAGCTCTCTAGGCAATGAGCAGTTCTTC
cdr3_aa: CASSSLGNEQFF

j_call: TRBJ1-4
d_call: NA
clone_size: many
v_call: TRBV5-6
cdr3_nt: TGTGCCAGCAGCTTGTACTACGTTAATGAAAAACTGTTTTTT
cdr3_aa: CASSLYYVNEKLFF

j_call: TRBJ2-3
d_call: NA
clone_size: NA
v_call: TRBV27
cdr3_nt: TGTGCCAGCAGTTTATGGCCGGGACTTCCCACAGATACGCAGTATTTT
cdr3_aa: CASSLWPGLPTDTQYF

j_call: TRBJ2-1
d_call: NA
clone_size: NA
v_call: TRBV7-3
cdr3_nt: TGTGCCAGCAGCTTACTAGCCTACAATGAGCAGTTCTTC
cdr3_aa: CASSLLAYNEQFF

j_call: TRBJ1-1
d_call: TRBD1
clone_size: NA
v_call: TRBV5-1
cdr3_nt: TGCGCCAGCAGCTTGCAAGGGGGCGAGAACACTGAAGCTTTCTTT
cdr3_aa: CASSLQGGENTEAFF

j_call: TRBJ2-7
d_call: TRBD2
clone_size: many
v_call: TRBV7-8
cdr3_nt: TGTGCCAGCAGCTTAGCGGGAGGGGCAGTGGGGGAGCAGTACTTC
cdr3_aa: CASSLAGGAVGEQYF

j_call: TRBJ1-2
d_call: NA
clone_size: NA
v_call: TRBV6-1
cdr3_nt: TGTGCCAGCAGTGCGATGACCTATGGCTACACCTTC
cdr3_aa: CASSAMTYGYTF

j_call: TRBJ2-1
d_call: NA
clone_size: NA
v_call: TRBV7-2
cdr3_nt: TGTGCCAGCAGCTTTTATCCCGGGACGCACAATGAGCAGTTCTTC
cdr3_aa: CASSFYPGTHNEQFF

j_call: TRBJ2-7
d_call: NA
clone_size: NA
v_call: TRBV28
cdr3_nt: TGTGCCAGCAGCCCTGGGACCGCCTTCGGAGCCCACGAGCAGTACTTC
cdr3_aa: CASSPGTAFGAHEQYF

j_call: TRBJ1-6
d_call: NA
clone_size: NA
v_call: TRBV4-2
cdr3_nt: TGTGCCAGCAGCCAAGATGCTGACAGCGGTGGTTCACCCCTCCACTTT
cdr3_aa: CASSQDADSGGSPLHF

j_call: TRBJ2-3
d_call: NA
clone_size: few
v_call: TRBV10-3
cdr3_nt: TGTGCCATCAGTGAGCGGGAGAGGGGCGCAGATACGCAGTATTTT
cdr3_aa: CAISERERGADTQYF

j_call: TRBJ2-3
d_call: TRBD2
clone_size: NA
v_call: TRBV7-2
cdr3_nt: TGTGCCAGCAGCTTAGAGGTCTGGCGGGGGGGCCCATATACGCAGTATTTT
cdr3_aa: CASSLEVWRGGPYTQYF

j_call: TRBJ2-3
d_call: TRBD2
clone_size: few
v_call: TRBV24-1
cdr3_nt: TGTGCCACCAGTGATGTCCTAGCGGGTACAGATACGCAGTATTTT
cdr3_aa: CATSDVLAGTDTQYF

j_call: TRBJ1-1
d_call: TRBD1
clone_size: few
v_call: TRBV25-1
cdr3_nt: TGTGCCAGCAGTGACACTACCACTGGACAGGGGGCGCCTGAAGCTTTCTTT
cdr3_aa: CASSDTTTGQGAPEAFF

j_call: TRBJ2-4
d_call: NA
clone_size: many
v_call: TRBV14
cdr3_nt: TGTGCCAGCAGCCAAGTTCGGACGGATAACAAAAACATTCAGTACTTC
cdr3_aa: CASSQVRTDNKNIQYF

j_call: TRBJ1-5
d_call: NA
clone_size: NA
v_call: TRBV6-1
cdr3_nt: TGTGCCACAGGGGACGGGACTTCGGATGAAAATCAGCCCCAGCATTTT
cdr3_aa: CATGDGTSDENQPQHF

j_call: TRBJ2-7
d_call: TRBD1
clone_size: few
v_call: TRBV10-3
cdr3_nt: TGTGCCATCACTGGGACAGGGGCAGGAGAGCAGTACTTC
cdr3_aa: CAITGTGAGEQYF

j_call: TRBJ2-7
d_call: TRBD1
clone_size: once
v_call: TRBV28
cdr3_nt: TGTGCCAGCAGCTCCCGCCCTCGGGACAGGGCGAGCGAGCAGTACTTC
cdr3_aa: CASSSRPRDRASEQYF

j_call: TRBJ2-2
d_call: NA
clone_size: NA
v_call: TRBV6-5
cdr3_nt: TGTGCCAGCAATTTCGACCAGTACAACACCGGGGAGCTGTTTTTT
cdr3_aa: CASNFDQYNTGELFF

j_call: TRBJ2-7
d_call: NA
clone_size: NA
v_call: TRBV7-6
cdr3_nt: TGTGCCAGCAGCCCCCTAGGCTACGAGCAGTACTTC
cdr3_aa: CASSPLGYEQYF

j_call: TRBJ2-5
d_call: TRBD1
clone_size: few
v_call: TRBV18
cdr3_nt: TGTGCCAGCTCACCGCCAGGGACAGGACAAGAGACCCAGTACTTC
cdr3_aa: CASSPPGTGQETQYF

j_call: TRBJ1-6
d_call: TRBD1
clone_size: many
v_call: TRBV18
cdr3_nt: TGTGCCAGCTCACCACCGACAGGGGCGGCCAATTCACCCCTCCACTTT
cdr3_aa: CASSPPTGAANSPLHF

j_call: TRBJ1-1
d_call: NA
clone_size: NA
v_call: TRBV19
cdr3_nt: TGTGCCAGTATAGGTGACAGCATGAACACTGAAGCTTTCTTT
cdr3_aa: CASIGDSMNTEAFF

j_call: TRBJ2-1
d_call: NA
clone_size: many
v_call: TRBV27
cdr3_nt: TGTGCCAGCAGCTTGAGTGGGGGCAATGAGCAGTTCTTC
cdr3_aa: CASSLSGGNEQFF

j_call: TRBJ1-1
d_call: NA
clone_size: NA
v_call: TRBV18
cdr3_nt: TGTGCCAGCTCACCACTGGGGGAGGGGAACACTGAAGCTTTCTTT
cdr3_aa: CASSPLGEGNTEAFF

j_call: TRBJ1-1
d_call: TRBD1
clone_size: few
v_call: TRBV7-3
cdr3_nt: TGTGCCAGCAGCCGAGGGGGCGAAGAAGCTTTCTTT
cdr3_aa: CASSRGGEEAFF

j_call: TRBJ2-1
d_call: NA
clone_size: NA
v_call: TRBV7-3
cdr3_nt: TGTGCCAGCAGCTTAGTACCTGGGTCTTTCAATGAGCAGTTCTTC
cdr3_aa: CASSLVPGSFNEQFF

j_call: TRBJ2-3
d_call: TRBD2
clone_size: few
v_call: TRBV10-3
cdr3_nt: TGTGCCATCAGTGAGTCAGCGGGGGGGAGGCCAGATACGCAGTATTTT
cdr3_aa: CAISESAGGRPDTQYF

j_call: TRBJ2-3
d_call: NA
clone_size: many
v_call: TRBV7-2
cdr3_nt: TGTGCCAGCAGCAGCACAGATACGCAGTATTTT
cdr3_aa: CASSSTDTQYF

j_call: TRBJ1-5
d_call: NA
clone_size: many
v_call: TRBV6-1
cdr3_nt: TGTGCCAGCAGTGCAGCAGGGGTGTTAAGCAATCAGCCCCAGCATTTT
cdr3_aa: CASSAAGVLSNQPQHF